A selection of T cell receptor beta chains follows, all from one sample in a study of blood T cell repertoires in COVID-19. Only in-frame clones appear in the TCRdb table, and some are missing; sequencing was by immunoSEQ multiplex PCR. The table lists 250,000 to 300,000 clones, approximately 91% of them singletons. Sequencing was carried out using peripheral blood. Receptors were obtained from a woman under 40 with acute or convalescent COVID-19. The CDR3 runs from the conserved cysteine through the conserved F or W. A D gene is named only where the DNA matches it firmly.

j_call d_call v_call cdr3_nt cdr3_aa
TRBJ2-1 TRBD2 TRBV7-9 TGTGCCAGCAGCTCTAGAGAGAGCGGGAGGGCCTCTGAGCAGTTCTTC CASSSRESGRASEQFF
TRBJ1-4 . TRBV7-2 TGTGCCAGCAGCTTAGTCTCTACCGCGCCAACTAATGAAAAACTGTTTTTT CASSLVSTAPTNEKLFF
TRBJ2-1 TRBD2 TRBV5-1 TGCGCCAGCAATAAGGAGGGAGCGGGGTTCTACAATGAGCAGTTCTTC CASNKEGAGFYNEQFF
TRBJ1-1 . TRBV6-5 TGTGCCAGCAGTACCCTGACAGTTAACACTGAAGCTTTCTTT CASSTLTVNTEAFF
TRBJ2-5 . TRBV6-5 TGTGCCAGCAGTTCACAGGGTCGAGAGACCCAGTACTTC CASSSQGRETQYF
TRBJ2-7 . TRBV4-3 TGCGCCAGCAGCCAAGATGGGAGTTACGAGCAGTACTTC CASSQDGSYEQYF
TRBJ2-7 . TRBV12-3/TRBV12-4 TGTGCCAGCAGTTTAAGTGGGCCCTACGAGCAGTACTTC CASSLSGPYEQYF
TRBJ1-3 TRBD1 TRBV3-1/TRBV3-2 TGTGCCAGCAGCCAAGATCCAGCAGACAGGGGGCGGAAACAGTCTGGAAACACCATATATTTT CASSQDPADRGRKQSGNTIYF
TRBJ1-3 . TRBV9 TGTGCCAGCAGCCCAGAGGGGTTGAGGCGGGGAATGGACTCTGGAAACACCATATATTTT CASSPEGLRRGMDSGNTIYF
TRBJ2-7 TRBD2 TRBV5-6 TGTGCCAGCAGCGAAACCGGGACTAGCGGTTTCGAGCAGTACTTC CASSETGTSGFEQYF
TRBJ2-2 TRBD2 TRBV24-1 TGTGCCACCAGTGACCCCCTAGCGGAAGACACCGGGGAGCTGTTTTTT CATSDPLAEDTGELFF
TRBJ2-2 TRBD2 TRBV4-2 TGTGCCAGCAGCCAAGAAAGCGGGGTCGGGGAGCTGTTTTTT CASSQESGVGELFF
TRBJ2-7 TRBD2 TRBV10-3 TGTGCCACACTTAGGACTAGCGGGAGCTACGAGCAGTACTTC CATLRTSGSYEQYF
TRBJ2-1 . TRBV12-3/TRBV12-4 TGTGCCAGCAGTAGTAGCAACAATGAGCAGTTCTTC CASSSSNNEQFF